This T cell receptor beta chain appears in the sequencing data of a study of low-dose radiotherapy and immunotherapy resistance in tumors. V shed 5 bases and J shed 6 bases, with 16 bases lying between them. Germline values: CDR1 PRHDT, CDR2 FYEKMQ (reference sequence). The CDR3 sequence is 14 residues long. Gene-specific TRAV and TRBV primers were used for first-strand cDNA, covering alpha and beta chains. For amplifying TCRs, the PCR ran for approximately 21 cycles with Phusion, which was used together with a constant-region primer and the adapter on the V primers. TCRdb re-analysed the reads in MiXCR, keeping a single row per CDR3 protein. There are roughly 8,300 distinct CDR3 sequences in the sample; about 60% occur only once, and roughly 8.9% lies in the top ten.

The chain carries TRBV13 and TRBJ1-2, with no clear D. This TCR was recovered from a human donor with advanced metastatic prostate, ovarian, gallbladder or colorectal cancer (not recorded which). This table probably holds off-target reads from a library built for another chain. The CDR3 protein is CASSLDARSHGYTF. CDR3 nucleotide sequence: TGTGCCAGCAGCCTGGACGCCCGGTCCCATGGCTACACCTTC.